The 21 T cell receptor beta chains below come from one sample, sequenced in a study of blood T cell repertoires in COVID-19. Data came from immunoSEQ multiplex PCR; TCRdb stores just in-frame clones and leaves some out. The repertoire holds 250,000 or so clones, with 83% as singletons. The sample taken for sequencing was peripheral blood. These receptors were taken from a human donor in a cohort sampled during active COVID-19.

V is TRBV3-1 (or the pseudogene TRBV3-2) and J is TRBJ1-1, with 8 bases fitting TRBD1. From germline, CDR1 is LGHDT and CDR2 YNNKEL (reference sequence). Trimming at V came to 2 bases and at J to 3 bases, leaving 2 bases not matched to a gene. This CDR3 has 14 residues. Here the CDR3 DNA reads TGTGCCAGCAGCCAACTGGACAGGGACACTGAAGCTTTCTTT. This codes for CASSQLDRDTEAFF.

The chain couples TRBV9 to TRBJ1-4; D may be TRBD1 (6 bases). The CDR3 consists of 14 residues. Looked up from germline, CDR1 is SGDLS and CDR2 is YYNGEE. The V and J ends lost 2 bases and 5 bases respectively, with 10 bases between them. The CDR3 DNA is TGTGCCAGCAGCGTTGGGACATCGAATGAAAAACTGTTTTTT. Translated: CASSVGTSNEKLFF.

This clone was seen once. The V gene is TRBV6-5, the J gene TRBJ1-1; D uncertain. Germline values: CDR1 MNHEY, CDR2 SVGAGI. Trimming cost V 3 bases and J 2 bases, with 16 bases left between them. The CDR3 totals 16 residues. CDR3 protein: CASSYHVNGINTEAFF. As DNA, the CDR3 is TGTGCCAGCAGTTATCACGTTAACGGGATAAACACTGAAGCTTTCTTT.

V usage is TRBV29-1 and J usage is TRBJ1-4; TRBD1 matches at 11 bases. The CDR3 spans 14 residues. Germline CDR1 is SQVTM and CDR2 is ANQGSEA. With V trimmed by 6 bases and J by 6 bases, 6 bases remained unmatched. The chain's CDR3 is CSVAPGQGDEKLFF. CDR3 bases: TGCAGCGTCGCACCGGGACAGGGGGATGAAAAACTGTTTTTT.

The chain combines TRBV11-2 with TRBJ2-3; 9 bases line up with TRBD2. This CDR3 contains 15 residues. Trimming at V came to 3 bases and at J to 5 bases, leaving 6 bases not matched to a gene. Per the germline V gene, CDR1 is SGHAT and CDR2 is FQNNGV. The CDR3: CASSLGGRAEDTQYF. The CDR3 bases are TGTGCCAGCAGCTTGGGCGGGAGGGCCGAAGATACGCAGTATTTT.

V is TRBV7-9 and J is TRBJ2-1; the D gene is possibly TRBD2 (6 bases). The CDR3 loop spans 15 amino acids. Trimming removed 1 base from V and 4 bases from J, with 11 bases in between. Germline CDR1 is SEHNR and CDR2 is FQNEAQ (reference sequence). This CDR3 reads CASSLDTGSYNEQFF. The CDR3 DNA is TGTGCCAGCAGCTTAGACACCGGGAGTTACAATGAGCAGTTCTTC.

The rearrangement uses TRBV12-3 or TRBV12-4 and TRBJ2-2; D might be TRBD2 (5 bases). The V end was cut by 6 bases, the J end by 1 base, with 6 bases between. There are 13 residues in the CDR3. The CDR3 DNA reads as TGTGCCAGCAGGGGAGTGAACACCGGGGAGCTGTTTTTT. This gives the protein CASRGVNTGELFF.

The chain combines TRBV6-2 or TRBV6-3 with TRBJ1-6; TRBD1 is a possible D gene (5 bases). Germline loops: CDR1 MNHEY, CDR2 SVGEGT. Trimming cost V 4 bases and J 12 bases, with 16 bases left between them. The CDR3 is 14 residues long. Here the CDR3 reads CASSFSPSGGPLHF. The CDR3 DNA reads TGTGCCAGCAGTTTTTCCCCATCGGGGGGACCCCTCCACTTT.

Comments on this clone: The sample carries other DNA sequences with the same CDR3. The chain combines TRBV7-2 with TRBJ2-7; D is ambiguous. Trimming removed 2 bases at V and 2 bases at J, with 4 bases between. From germline, CDR1 is SGHTA and CDR2 FQGNSA. This CDR3 has 12 residues. CDR3: CASSLTTYEQYF. The CDR3 DNA reads as TGTGCCAGCAGCTTAACAACCTACGAGCAGTACTTC.

The gene calls are TRBV11-3 and TRBJ2-1, with 8 bases lining up with TRBD2. The V gene's germline CDR1 is SGHNT and CDR2 YENEEA. The CDR3 sequence is 16 residues long. Trimming at V came to 1 base and at J to 3 bases, leaving 5 bases not matched to a gene. The CDR3 coding sequence is TGTGCCAGCAGCTTAGTCTTCGGGGGGGACTACAATGAGCAGTTCTTC. This encodes CASSLVFGGDYNEQFF.

V gene TRBV7-9 combines with J gene TRBJ2-7; D perhaps matches TRBD1 (6 bases). From germline, CDR1 is SEHNR and CDR2 FQNEAQ (reference sequence). V was pared by 5 bases and J by 3 bases, with 20 bases between. The length of the CDR3 is 16 residues. CDR3 coding DNA: TGTGCCAGCAGCACCCTTTCCGGGGACAATAACTACGAGCAGTACTTC. This translates into CASSTLSGDNNYEQYF.

This rearrangement joins TRBV7-9 to TRBJ2-1; 7 nucleotides match TRBD2. With V trimmed by 5 bases and J by 0 bases, 4 bases remained unmatched. CDR3 length: 15 residues. CDR1 and CDR2 (germline): SEHNR, FQNEAQ (reference sequence). The CDR3, as DNA: TGTGCCAGCAGCCTCCTAGCGGCCTCCTACAATGAGCAGTTCTTC. This translates into CASSLLAASYNEQFF.

This rearrangement joins TRBV4-2 to TRBJ2-5; 8 bases agree with TRBD1. V shed 5 bases and J 2 bases; nucleotides not matched to a gene: 13. The germline CDR1 and CDR2 sequences are LGHNA and YNFKEQ. The length of the CDR3 is 17 residues. The CDR3 nucleotides are TGTGCCAGCAGCTCAGGAACAGGGGGAGAGGTACAAGAGACCCAGTACTTC. Amino acids: CASSSGTGGEVQETQYF.

J is TRBJ2-3 and V is TRBV7-9; TRBD2 agrees at 7 bases. Germline CDR1 is SEHNR and CDR2 is FQNEAQ (reference sequence). The CDR3 is made up of 15 amino acids. The V gene end was trimmed by 3 bases and the J gene end by 2 bases; junction bases not matched to a gene: 5. The DNA for the CDR3 is TGTGCCAGCAGCTTCGGGAGGCCGGACACAGATACGCAGTATTTT. Protein sequence: CASSFGRPDTDTQYF.

J is TRBJ2-1 and V is TRBV4-2; TRBD1 agrees at 7 bases. This CDR3 comprises 14 residues. In germline, CDR1 is LGHNA, CDR2 YNFKEQ. The J segment lost 7 bases and the V segment lost 4 bases, leaving 7 bases of the junction unmatched. The CDR3 nucleotides are TGTGCCAGCAGCCTTCCGGGACAGAAGAATGAGCAGTTCTTC. This encodes CASSLPGQKNEQFF.

The genes are TRBV28 and TRBJ1-2, with D unclear. The CDR3 runs to 14 residues. CDR1 MDHEN and CDR2 SYDVKM come from the germline V gene. V was pared by 5 bases and J by 2 bases, with 12 bases between. The CDR3 sequence is CASSRRLRNYGYTF. Written as DNA, the CDR3 is TGTGCCAGCAGTCGGAGACTACGGAACTATGGCTACACCTTC.

The chain uses TRBV4-2 and TRBJ1-6; D possibly corresponds to TRBD1 (5 bases). The germline CDR1 and CDR2 sequences are LGHNA and YNFKEQ. There are 16 residues in the CDR3. With 0 bases removed from V and 9 bases from J, the gap between germline ends came to 15 bases. CDR3 DNA sequence: TGTGCCAGCAGCCAAGATTTACAGGATAATTTTTCACCCCTCCACTTT. Amino acid sequence: CASSQDLQDNFSPLHF.

This sequence joins TRBV5-6 and TRBJ1-2; 10 nucleotides match TRBD1. J was trimmed by 5 bases and V by 4 bases; bases with no gene match: 17. Germline CDR1 SGHDT, CDR2 YYEEEE. The CDR3 is 18 residues long. The CDR3 spells CASSADRDRGLKSYGYTF. The DNA of the CDR3 is TGTGCCAGCAGCGCAGACCGGGACAGGGGATTAAAATCTTATGGCTACACCTTC.

The chain recombines TRBV7-2 with TRBJ1-2, with 9 nucleotides matching TRBD1. The germline CDR1 and CDR2 sequences are SGHTA and FQGNSA. This CDR3 spans 14 amino acids. The J segment lost 2 bases and the V segment lost 4 bases, leaving 2 bases of the junction unmatched. The CDR3 DNA reads as TGTGCCAGCAGCTCGACAGGGGGGAACTATGGCTACACCTTC. Encoded protein: CASSSTGGNYGYTF.

A word on this clone: The junction and the germline gene differ at one end; a read error may be behind it. The rearrangement joins TRBV6-5 to TRBJ1-5, with D unclear. The CDR3 runs 12 residues. From germline, CDR1 is MNHEY and CDR2 SVGAGI. For the CDR3, the DNA is TGTGCCAGTTCGTCTCCTTATCAGGCCCAGCATTTT. It yields the protein CASSSPYQAQHF.

This sequence joins TRBV25-1 and TRBJ2-7, with D maybe TRBD2 (5 bases). This CDR3 contains 11 residues. With 4 bases removed from V and 4 bases from J, the gap between germline ends came to 5 bases. CDR1 is MGHDK and CDR2 is SYGVNS in the germline V gene. The CDR3 here is CASSGGYEQYF. In DNA form, the CDR3 reads TGTGCCAGCAGTGGAGGGTACGAGCAGTACTTC.